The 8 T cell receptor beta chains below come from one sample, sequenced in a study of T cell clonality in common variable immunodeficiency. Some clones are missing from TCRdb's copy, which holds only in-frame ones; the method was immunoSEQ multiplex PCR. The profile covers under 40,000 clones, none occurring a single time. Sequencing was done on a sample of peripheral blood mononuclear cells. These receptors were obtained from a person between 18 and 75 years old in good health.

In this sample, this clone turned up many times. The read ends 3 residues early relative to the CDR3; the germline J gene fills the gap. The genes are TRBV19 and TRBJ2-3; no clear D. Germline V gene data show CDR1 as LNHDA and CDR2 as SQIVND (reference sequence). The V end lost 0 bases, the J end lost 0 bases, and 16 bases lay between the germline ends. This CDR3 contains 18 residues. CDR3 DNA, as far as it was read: TGTGCCAGTAGTATAGATCTACCGCGGTCACGAAGCACAGATACG. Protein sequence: CASSIDLPRSRSTDT. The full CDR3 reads CASSIDLPRSRSTDTQYF. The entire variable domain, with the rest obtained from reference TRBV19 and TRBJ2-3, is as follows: DGGITQSPKYLFRKEGQNVTLSCEQNLNHDAMYWYRQDPGQGLRLIYYSQIVNDFQKGDIAEGYSVSREKKESFPLTVTSAQKNPTAFYLCASSIDLPRSRSTDTQYFGPGTRLTVL.

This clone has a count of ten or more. The CDR3 loop reads CASSEPGGNTEAFF. The sequenced part of the CDR3 DNA is TGTGCCAGCAGTGAACCAGGGGGGAACACTGAA. The chain carries TRBV6-1 and TRBJ1-1; 7 bases align to TRBD1. The sequenced fragment ends 3 residues before the CDR3 boundary, so the rest is inferred from the germline J gene. The V gene's germline CDR1 is MNHNS and CDR2 SASEGT. This CDR3 contains 14 residues. V dropped 2 bases and J dropped 1; count of bases not matched to a gene: 1.

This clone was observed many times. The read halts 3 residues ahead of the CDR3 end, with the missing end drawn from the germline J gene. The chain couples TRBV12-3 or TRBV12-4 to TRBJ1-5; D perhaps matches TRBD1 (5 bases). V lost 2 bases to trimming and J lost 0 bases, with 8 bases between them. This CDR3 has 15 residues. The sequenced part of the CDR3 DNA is TGTGCCAGCAGTTTACAGGGAATTAGCAATCAGCCC. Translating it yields CASSLQGISNQP. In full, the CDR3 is CASSLQGISNQPQHF.

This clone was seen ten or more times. CDR3 residues: CASGLVPRTDSYEQYF. The sequenced part of the CDR3 DNA is TGTGCTAGTGGTTTGGTCCCACGTACAGACTCCTACGAG. The V call is TRBV12-5, the J call TRBJ2-7; D is unclear. The read ends 3 residues before the CDR3 terminus; that terminus is restored from the germline J gene. The CDR3 extends over 16 amino acids. The germline V gene encodes CDR1 LGHNT and CDR2 FRNRAP. With 0 bases removed from V and 0 bases from J, the gap between germline ends came to 12 bases. Full variable domain (outside the CDR3, taken from reference TRBV12-5 and TRBJ2-7): DARVTQTPRHKVTEMGQEVTMRCQPILGHNTVFWYRQTMMQGLELLAYFRNRAPLDDSGMPKDRFSAEMPDATLATLKIQPSEPRDSAVYFCASGLVPRTDSYEQYFGPGTRLTVT.

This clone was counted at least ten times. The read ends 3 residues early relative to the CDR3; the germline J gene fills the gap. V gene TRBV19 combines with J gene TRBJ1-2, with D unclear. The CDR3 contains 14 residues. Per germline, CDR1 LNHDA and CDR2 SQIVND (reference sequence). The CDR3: CASSIPHLTAGYTF. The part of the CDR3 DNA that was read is TGTGCCAGTAGTATCCCCCACCTGACTGCGGGC. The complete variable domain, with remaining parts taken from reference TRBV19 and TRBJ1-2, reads DGGITQSPKYLFRKEGQNVTLSCEQNLNHDAMYWYRQDPGQGLRLIYYSQIVNDFQKGDIAEGYSVSREKKESFPLTVTSAQKNPTAFYLCASSIPHLTAGYTFGSGTRLTVV.

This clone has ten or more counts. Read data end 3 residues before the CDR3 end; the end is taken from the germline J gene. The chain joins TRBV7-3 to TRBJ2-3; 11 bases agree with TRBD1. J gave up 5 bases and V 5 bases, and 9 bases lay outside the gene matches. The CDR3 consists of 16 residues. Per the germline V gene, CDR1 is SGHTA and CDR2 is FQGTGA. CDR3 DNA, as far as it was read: TGTGCCAGCAGCCCGTTTTTGGGACAGGGGGAAGATACG. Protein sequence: CASSPFLGQGEDT. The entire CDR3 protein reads CASSPFLGQGEDTQYF.

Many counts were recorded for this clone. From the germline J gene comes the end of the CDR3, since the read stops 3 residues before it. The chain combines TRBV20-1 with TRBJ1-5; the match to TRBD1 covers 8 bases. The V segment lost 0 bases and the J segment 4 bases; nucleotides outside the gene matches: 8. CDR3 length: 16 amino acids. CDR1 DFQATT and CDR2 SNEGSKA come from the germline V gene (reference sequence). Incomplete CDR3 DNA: TGCAGTGCTAGAGATCGCCGACAGGGGTTTAATCAGCCC. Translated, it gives CSARDRRQGFNQP. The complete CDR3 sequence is CSARDRRQGFNQPQHF.

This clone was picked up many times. The sequenced part of the CDR3 DNA is TGTGCCAGTGCAGGGACAGGGAGGAGGAACACTGAA. Protein: CASAGTGRRNTE. The CDR3, in full, reads CASAGTGRRNTEAFF. The gene calls are TRBV19 and TRBJ1-1; 9 nucleotides line up with TRBD1. Read coverage stops 3 residues before the CDR3 terminus; the germline J gene supplies the remainder. J lost 1 base, V lost 8 bases, and 8 bases had no gene match. This CDR3 region has 15 residues. The germline V gene encodes CDR1 LNHDA and CDR2 SQIVND (reference sequence).